This T cell receptor beta chain was retrieved from a study of T cell responses to AZD1222 COVID-19 vaccine. Overall study findings and caveats: Reportedly, nearly half the spike-specific TCRs target unmutated variant regions. White British ancestry dominated among donors, who included more females, and clonal diversity was possibly underestimated. Along spike, vaccine-associated CD4 TCRs were found throughout, with dominance at 160-218 and 743-854. An increase in Spike-specific TCR breadth and depth was observed after two AZD1222 doses.

A note on this clone: The antigen remains unidentified.

Sequencing used immunoSEQ multiplex PCR; TCRdb keeps in-frame clones, though not all of them. This table holds 200,000 to 250,000 clones, about 92% found once. V was clipped by 2 bases and J by 2 bases, with 10 bases between them. The CDR3 loop spans 14 amino acids. Looked up from germline, CDR1 is SGHRS and CDR2 is YFSETQ. This chain links TRBV5-1 with TRBJ2-5; D is possibly TRBD1 or TRBD2 (5 bases each). The sequenced sample was peripheral blood, obtained on day 0 of MenACWY control vaccination. This sequence originates from an adult in good health. In nucleotides, the CDR3 is TGCGCCAGCAGCTTCGAGGGGCCGCAAGAGACCCAGTACTTC. Its translation is CASSFEGPQETQYF.